Included here is one T cell receptor (beta chain) sequence, with context. Clones were sequenced by immunoSEQ multiplex PCR, and TCRdb holds only the in-frame ones, with some missing. This sample has roughly 120,000 clones, with about 89% found just once. The data were obtained in a study of PD-L1 blockade in urothelial cancer. Time point described: peripheral blood 6 weeks after treatment start. Patients' cancers were locally advanced or metastatic urothelial carcinomas. CDR3 size: 14 residues. Trimming shortened V by 6 bases and J by 0 bases, and 9 bases separated the two germline ends. From germline, CDR1 is KGHSH and CDR2 LQKENI.

The TCR comes from a man in his 60s with urothelial cancer. The chain joins TRBV18 to TRBJ1-3; D might be TRBD1 (6 bases). This specimen was PBMCs, taken around atezolizumab (anti-PD-L1) treatment. CDR3 loop: CASSKGDSGNTIYF. Written as DNA, the CDR3 is TGTGCCAGCTCGAAGGGGGACTCTGGAAACACCATATATTTT.